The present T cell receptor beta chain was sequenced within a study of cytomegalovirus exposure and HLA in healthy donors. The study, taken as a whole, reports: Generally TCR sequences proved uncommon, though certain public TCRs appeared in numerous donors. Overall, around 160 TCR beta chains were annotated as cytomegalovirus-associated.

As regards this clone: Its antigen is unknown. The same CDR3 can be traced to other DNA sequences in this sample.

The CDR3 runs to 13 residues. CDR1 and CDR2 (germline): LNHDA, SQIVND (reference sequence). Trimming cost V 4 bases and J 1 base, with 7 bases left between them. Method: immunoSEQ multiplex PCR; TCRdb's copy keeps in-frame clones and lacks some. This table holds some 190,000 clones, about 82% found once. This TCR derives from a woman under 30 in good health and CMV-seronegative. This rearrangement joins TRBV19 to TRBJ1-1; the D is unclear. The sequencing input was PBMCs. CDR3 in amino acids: CASSTTANTEAFF. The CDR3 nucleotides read TGTGCCAGTAGTACTACAGCGAACACTGAAGCTTTCTTT.